Each of the 29 T cell receptor beta chains below was sequenced from the same sample in a study of OX40 agonist ivuxolimab in advanced cancers. The repertoire was sequenced with immunoSEQ multiplex PCR; TCRdb's copy has only in-frame clones and lacks some. This sample carries approximately 26,000 clones, 75% to 85% of them seen once, and the ten largest clones take roughly 24%. This sample comprised CD4+ or CD8+ T cells sorted from blood, obtained in a trial of the OX40 agonist ivuxolimab. These receptors originate from an adult with an advanced solid tumor such as melanoma, head and neck, liver or kidney cancer.

The chain employs TRBV19 and TRBJ1-2; D is unresolved. Trimming removed 6 bases at V and 8 bases at J, with 19 bases between. There are 14 residues in the CDR3. Germline lookup yields CDR1 LNHDA and CDR2 SQIVND (reference sequence). In DNA, the CDR3 is TGTGCCAGTAGGGCTCGGACGGAGGTTACAGGCTACACCTTC. This translates into CASRARTEVTGYTF.

About this clone itself: Because the CDR3 is missing its conserved closing phenylalanine or tryptophan, this is likely a read error. The V and J genes are TRBV6-5 and TRBJ2-7; 11 bases match TRBD1. Germline CDR1 reads MNHEY; CDR2 reads SVGAGI. This CDR3 spans 15 amino acids. J was trimmed by 1 base and V by 6 bases; bases with no gene match: 5. The CDR3 DNA follows: TGTGCCAGCAGCCTAGGGACAGGGGGATCCTACGAGCAGTACCTC. It codes for CASSLGTGGSYEQYL.

J is TRBJ1-5 and V is TRBV28; 8 nucleotides align to TRBD1. This CDR3 is 14 amino acids long. The J segment lost 3 bases and the V segment lost 8 bases, leaving 6 bases of the junction unmatched. From germline, CDR1 is MDHEN and CDR2 SYDVKM. CDR3 sequence (DNA): TGTGCCAGCTCCGGACAGGGCCTCAATCAGCCCCAGCATTTT. Encoded protein: CASSGQGLNQPQHF. The entire variable domain, with the rest obtained from reference TRBV28 and TRBJ1-5, is as follows: DVKVTQSSRYLVKRTGEKVFLECVQDMDHENMFWYRQDPGLGLRLIYFSYDVKMKEKGDIPEGYSVSREKKERFSLILESASTNQTSMYLCASSGQGLNQPQHFGDGTRLSIL.

Judged by abundance, this clone is medium-sized. This sample also contains other DNA sequences that code for the same CDR3. The chain combines TRBV9 with TRBJ2-3; the D is unclear. V was cut by 3 bases and J by 3 bases, with 2 bases left in between. Germline loops: CDR1 SGDLS, CDR2 YYNGEE. The CDR3 contains 11 residues. In DNA form, the CDR3 reads TGTGCCAGCAGCGCTACAGATACGCAGTATTTT. Its protein product is CASSATDTQYF.

The chain is built from TRBV7-9 and TRBJ2-7; TRBD1 might be the D (6 bases). Germline V CDR1 and CDR2: SEHNR, FQNEAQ (reference sequence). V was pared by 6 bases and J by 3 bases, with 12 bases between. The CDR3 sequence is 13 residues long. The CDR3 region has the DNA TGTGCCAGCAGTTTTCAGGGGAACTACGAGCAGTACTTC. Translating gives CASSFQGNYEQYF.

V usage is TRBV4-3 and J usage is TRBJ1-5; 10 bases agree with TRBD1. The J segment lost 7 bases and the V segment lost 3 bases, leaving 6 bases of the junction unmatched. Germline CDR1 LGHNA, CDR2 YSLEER. The CDR3 runs to 15 residues. The CDR3 region is CASSQSGTGVQPQHF. The CDR3 DNA reads TGCGCCAGCAGCCAGTCCGGGACAGGGGTGCAGCCCCAGCATTTT.

The chain links TRBV4-3 to TRBJ1-2; 9 nucleotides line up with TRBD1. J lost 6 bases, V lost 5 bases, and 7 bases had no gene match. Germline CDR1 LGHNA, CDR2 YSLEER. The length of the CDR3 is 14 residues. The CDR3: CASSEATGGDGYTF. The CDR3, as DNA: TGCGCCAGCAGCGAGGCCACAGGGGGCGATGGCTACACCTTC.

The rearrangement joins TRBV14 to TRBJ2-2; D not resolved. The CDR3 spans 14 residues. Trimming took off 6 bases at V and 6 bases at J, with 14 bases between the two ends. The germline CDR1 and CDR2 sequences are SGHDN and FVKESK. This chain's CDR3 is CASSLGSSPGELFF. CDR3 bases: TGTGCCAGCAGTCTGGGTAGCTCTCCCGGGGAGCTGTTTTTT.

The rearrangement links TRBV29-1 to TRBJ2-7; D possibly corresponds to TRBD2 (6 bases). The CDR3 consists of 13 residues. Germline values: CDR1 SQVTM, CDR2 ANQGSEA. Trimming pared 4 bases from V and 6 bases from J, leaving 16 bases between. Here the CDR3 reads CSVVGGVSGEQYF. For the CDR3, the DNA is TGCAGCGTTGTTGGAGGGGTGTCCGGCGAGCAGTACTTC.

The chain combines TRBV2 with TRBJ1-5, with TRBD1 matching 12 bases. This CDR3 spans 15 amino acids. Germline V gene data show CDR1 as SNHLY and CDR2 as FYNNEI. V lost 4 bases and J lost 7; bases outside the gene matches: 5. CDR3 nucleotide sequence: TGTGCCAGCAGTGCCTCCGGGACAGGGGGCCAGCCCCAGCATTTT. Translated: CASSASGTGGQPQHF.

This CDR3 is CASSRPGTSGVPASDTQYF. The CDR3 DNA reads as TGTGCCAGCAGCCGACCCGGGACTAGCGGGGTGCCTGCGTCAGATACGCAGTATTTT. The rearrangement links TRBV7-3 to TRBJ2-3, with TRBD2 matching 13 bases. CDR1 and CDR2 from the germline V gene are SGHTA and FQGTGA. The V segment lost 5 bases and the J segment 4 bases; nucleotides outside the gene matches: 15. There are 19 residues in the CDR3.

This clone counts as large. This chain joins TRBV28 and TRBJ2-2; D ambiguous. The ends were cut back, 9 bases at V and 5 bases at J, with 10 bases in the middle. This CDR3 comprises 12 residues. Germline lookup yields CDR1 MDHEN and CDR2 SYDVKM. The CDR3 protein is CASYPDTGELFF. The CDR3 DNA sequence: TGTGCCAGTTATCCCGATACCGGGGAGCTGTTTTTT.

The rearrangement links TRBV11-3 to TRBJ2-1; D ambiguous. The V end lost 1 base, the J end lost 4 bases, and 5 bases lay between the germline ends. Germline V CDR1 and CDR2: SGHNT, YENEEA. The CDR3 totals 13 residues. CDR3 protein: CASSLGTYNEQFF. For the CDR3, the DNA is TGTGCCAGCAGCTTAGGCACATACAATGAGCAGTTCTTC.

This chain joins TRBV9 and TRBJ1-2, with D maybe TRBD1 (5 bases). This CDR3 is 14 amino acids long. V was shortened by 0 bases and J by 5 bases, with 11 bases between the two germline ends. Germline V lookup: CDR1 SGDLS, CDR2 YYNGEE. The DNA of the CDR3 is TGTGCCAGCAGCGTAGGGGGGGATCTTTATGGCTACACCTTC. It yields the protein CASSVGGDLYGYTF. Combining the CDR3 with reference TRBV9 and TRBJ1-2 gives the whole variable domain DSGVTQTPKHLITATGQRVTLRCSPRSGDLSVYWYQQSLDQGLQFLIQYYNGEERAKGNILERFSAQQFPDLHSELNLSSLELGDSALYFCASSVGGDLYGYTFGSGTRLTVV.

The chain combines TRBV27 with TRBJ2-1; 9 bases fit TRBD1. After removal of 9 bases from V and 6 bases from J, the junction contained 6 bases not matched to a gene. There are 13 residues in the CDR3. Germline assignment: CDR1 MNHEY and CDR2 SMNVEV (reference sequence). The CDR3 region has the DNA TGTGCCAGTTCCCGGGACAGGGTCAATGAGCAGTTCTTC. The encoded protein is CASSRDRVNEQFF.

This clone has a single count. This chain uses TRBV6-1 with TRBJ1-2; perhaps TRBD1 as D (6 bases). This CDR3 comprises 17 residues. Looked up from germline, CDR1 is MNHNS and CDR2 is SASEGT. V was cut by 1 base and J by 0 bases, with 15 bases left in between. The CDR3 region has the DNA TGTGCCAGCAGTGAAGGAGGATACAGGGTAACTAACTATGGCTACACCTTC. It encodes CASSEGGYRVTNYGYTF.

This clone came up many times. This chain links TRBV28 with TRBJ2-7; D possibly corresponds to TRBD1 (6 bases). Trimming shortened V by 4 bases and J by 4 bases, and 14 bases separated the two germline ends. Germline CDR1 reads MDHEN; CDR2 reads SYDVKM. This CDR3 has 14 amino acids. The CDR3 nucleotides read TGTGCCAGCAGTTCCAGTGGCAGGGGATACGAGCAGTACTTC. Protein: CASSSSGRGYEQYF.

The chain combines TRBV6-5 with TRBJ2-7; 9 nucleotides line up with TRBD1. V was clipped by 5 bases and J by 6 bases; unmatched bases: 2. This CDR3 has 12 residues. The V gene's germline CDR1 is MNHEY and CDR2 SVGAGI. The CDR3 DNA reads TGTGCCAGCAGTCCGACAGGGGGCGAGCAGTACTTC. It codes for CASSPTGGEQYF.

The J gene is TRBJ2-7, the V gene TRBV5-6; 13 nucleotides agree with TRBD2. The CDR3 covers 19 residues. From germline, CDR1 is SGHDT and CDR2 YYEEEE. After removal of 0 bases from V and 0 bases from J, the junction contained 9 bases not matched to a gene. The chain's CDR3 is CASSLALAGGPFTSYEQYF. Here the CDR3 DNA reads TGTGCCAGCAGCTTGGCACTAGCGGGAGGGCCCTTCACCTCCTACGAGCAGTACTTC.

The chain links TRBV11-3 to TRBJ2-1, with 15 bases that match TRBD2. The germline V gene encodes CDR1 SGHNT and CDR2 YENEEA. The CDR3 covers 17 residues. With 1 base clipped from V and 9 bases from J, the junction kept 7 bases outside the gene matches. In DNA, the CDR3 is TGTGCCAGCAGCTTAGGATTAGGACTAGCGGGAGGGGGTGAGCAGTTCTTC. It codes for CASSLGLGLAGGGEQFF.

The chain uses TRBV2 and TRBJ2-2; D not resolved. Germline V lookup: CDR1 SNHLY, CDR2 FYNNEI. The V end was cut by 8 bases, the J end by 3 bases, with 7 bases between. The CDR3 has 12 amino acids. As DNA, the CDR3 is TGTGCCAGCGAAGGAGACACCGGGGAGCTGTTTTTT. Translated, it gives CASEGDTGELFF.

This chain connects TRBV10-3 to TRBJ2-7; D gene unclear. CDR3 length equals 14 residues. Trimming stripped 10 bases from V and 1 base from J, with 17 bases between. Germline CDR1 and CDR2: ENHRY and SYGVKD. This chain's CDR3 is CATSSGVESYEQYF. The CDR3 coding sequence is TGTGCCACGTCTAGTGGGGTTGAGTCCTACGAGCAGTACTTC.

CDR3 sequence: CASSFPGSNYGYTF. The CDR3 DNA sequence: TGTGCCAGCAGCTTCCCGGGGTCTAACTATGGCTACACCTTC. The rearrangement uses TRBV7-8 and TRBJ1-2; D is unresolved. Germline V lookup: CDR1 SGHVS, CDR2 FQNEAQ. CDR3 length: 14 residues. The ends were cut back, 3 bases at V and 0 bases at J, with 8 bases in the middle.

Points on this clone: Other DNA sequences in the same sample also yield this CDR3. The genes are TRBV11-2 and TRBJ1-1; maybe TRBD1 (5 bases). V lost 7 bases and J 1 base, leaving 16 bases between the germline ends. Germline CDR1 SGHAT, CDR2 FQNNGV. The CDR3 covers 15 residues. The CDR3 reads CASTTFGAPNTEAFF. CDR3 DNA sequence: TGTGCCAGCACCACATTTGGGGCCCCGAACACTGAAGCTTTCTTT.

This rearrangement joins TRBV19 to TRBJ1-2, with D possibly matching TRBD1 (5 bases). This CDR3 has 14 amino acids. V was clipped by 5 bases and J by 4 bases, with 14 bases between them. Germline V gene data show CDR1 as LNHDA and CDR2 as SQIVND (reference sequence). The CDR3: CASSLPGRIYGYTF. The CDR3 DNA reads TGTGCCAGTAGTCTACCGGGACGGATCTATGGCTACACCTTC.

V is TRBV6-5 and J is TRBJ2-7; no reliable D call. Deletions cut 2 bases from V and 4 bases from J, with 6 bases between. Looked up from germline, CDR1 is MNHEY and CDR2 is SVGAGI. There are 12 residues in the CDR3. The CDR3 sequence is CASSYGKYEQYF. As DNA, the CDR3 is TGTGCCAGCAGTTACGGCAAGTACGAGCAGTACTTC.

This clone was counted between two and nine times. The V gene is TRBV5-1, the J gene TRBJ1-5; tentative D call: TRBD1 (6 bases). The germline gives CDR1 SGHRS, CDR2 YFSETQ. Trimming left V 4 bases short and J 5 bases short, with 16 bases between. CDR3 length: 15 residues. Here the CDR3 DNA reads TGCGCCAGCAGCGCTCTTGGGGGGCGGGATCAGCCCCAGCATTTT. It yields the protein CASSALGGRDQPQHF.

This clone was seen only a few times. In DNA, the CDR3 is TGTGCCAGCAGCCCCAGGCAGGAGCAGTTCTTC. This gives the protein CASSPRQEQFF. This chain connects TRBV7-9 to TRBJ2-1; D gene uncertain. CDR1 is SEHNR and CDR2 is FQNEAQ in the germline V gene (reference sequence). V was shortened by 5 bases and J by 10 bases, with 9 bases between the two germline ends. The CDR3 totals 11 residues. The complete variable domain, with remaining parts taken from reference TRBV7-9 and TRBJ2-1, reads DTGVSQNPRHKITKRGQNVTFRCDPISEHNRLYWYRQTLGQGPEFLTYFQNEAQLEKSRLLSDRFSAERPKGSFSTLEIQRTEQGDSAMYLCASSPRQEQFFGPGTRLTVL.

There are a few counts of this clone. V and J are TRBV2 and TRBJ1-2; D gene uncertain. Trimming pared 10 bases from V and 8 bases from J, leaving 11 bases between. The germline CDR1 and CDR2 sequences are SNHLY and FYNNEI. The CDR3 extends over 10 amino acids. CDR3 residues: CATPLLGYTF. The CDR3 DNA follows: TGTGCCACCCCCCTGTTGGGCTACACCTTC.